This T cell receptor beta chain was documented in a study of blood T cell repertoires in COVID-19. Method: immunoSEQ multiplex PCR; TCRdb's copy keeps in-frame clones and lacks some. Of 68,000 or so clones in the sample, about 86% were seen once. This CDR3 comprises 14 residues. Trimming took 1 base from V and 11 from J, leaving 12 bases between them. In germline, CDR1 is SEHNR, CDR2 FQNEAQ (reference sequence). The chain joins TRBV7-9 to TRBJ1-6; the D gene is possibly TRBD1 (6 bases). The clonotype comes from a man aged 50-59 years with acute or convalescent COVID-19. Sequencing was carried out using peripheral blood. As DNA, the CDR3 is TGTGCCAGCAGCTTAGAAGGGGGGGGCGCACCCCTCCACTTT. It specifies CASSLEGGGAPLHF.